The clone carrying this T cell receptor beta chain appeared many times. Its antigen is unidentified. The sample belongs to a study of early T cells in non-severe SARS-CoV-2 infection. Background on the study: Unsorted whole blood bulk RNA was sequenced, with unpaired chains.

Attached unique molecular identifiers marked individual cDNA molecules. TCRdb re-called the 5' RACE reads with MiXCR, one entry per CDR3 protein. This table has 45,000 to 55,000 distinct CDR3 sequences, about 9.8% appearing once. Study-wide results and limits: In VDJdb matching, anti-spike CD8 responses were favored while private and CD4 specificities went missing.

V lost 4 bases to trimming and J lost 5 bases; unmatched junction nucleotides: 7. The CDR3 is made up of 15 amino acids. The germline CDR1 and CDR2 sequences are SGHTA and FQGTGA. The receptor's source is an adult who was a healthcare worker with PCR-confirmed SARS-CoV-2 infection or an uninfected control (not recorded which). The material sequenced was whole blood. The chain employs TRBV7-3 and TRBJ2-5, with 10 bases identical to TRBD2. Here the CDR3 reads CASSSTSGMGETQYF. CDR3 DNA: TGTGCCAGCAGCTCCACTAGCGGGATGGGGGAGACCCAGTACTTC. Full variable domain (rest looked up from reference TRBV7-3 and TRBJ2-5): GAGVSQTPSNKVTEKGKYVELRCDPISGHTALYWYRQSLGQGPEFLIYFQGTGAADDSGLPNDRFFAVRPEGSVSTLKIQRTERGDSAVYLCASSSTSGMGETQYFGPGTRLLVL.